This entry is about one T cell receptor beta chain. The table came from immunoSEQ multiplex PCR; TCRdb's copy has only in-frame clones and leaves some out. The sample yields some 31,000 clones, 85% seen once. The sample comes from a study of blood T cell repertoires in COVID-19. The sample comprised peripheral blood. The sequence derives from a woman aged 60-70 years with active COVID-19.

CDR3 residues: CASSQETTDYEQYF. CDR3 nucleotide sequence: TGCGCCAGCAGCCAAGAGACTACAGACTACGAGCAGTACTTC. The J gene is TRBJ2-7, the V gene TRBV4-1; TRBD2 is a possible D gene (5 bases). V lost 0 bases and J lost 3, with 9 bases in between. Germline CDR1 is MGHRA and CDR2 is YSYEKL. CDR3 length: 14 amino acids.